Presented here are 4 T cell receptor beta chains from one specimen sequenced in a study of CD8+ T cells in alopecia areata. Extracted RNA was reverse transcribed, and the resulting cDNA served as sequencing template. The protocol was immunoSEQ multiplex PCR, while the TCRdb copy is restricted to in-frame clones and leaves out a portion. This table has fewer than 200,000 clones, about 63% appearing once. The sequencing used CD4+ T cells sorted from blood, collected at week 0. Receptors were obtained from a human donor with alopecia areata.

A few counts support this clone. CDR3 nucleotides: TGCAGCGCTGACAGGGGGCGGGAGCTGTTTTTT. Protein product: CSADRGRELFF. This sequence joins TRBV29-1 and TRBJ2-2; TRBD1 matches 10 bases. Trimming took 7 bases from V and 9 from J; bases not matched to a gene: 2. Germline lookup yields CDR1 SQVTM and CDR2 ANQGSEA. There are 11 residues in the CDR3.

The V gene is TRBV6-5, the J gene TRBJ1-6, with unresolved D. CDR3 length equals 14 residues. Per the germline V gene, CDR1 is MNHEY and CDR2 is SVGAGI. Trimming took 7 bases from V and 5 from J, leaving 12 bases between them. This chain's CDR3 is CASKRSRNNSPLHF. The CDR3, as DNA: TGTGCCAGCAAGAGGAGTAGGAATAATTCACCCCTCCACTTT.

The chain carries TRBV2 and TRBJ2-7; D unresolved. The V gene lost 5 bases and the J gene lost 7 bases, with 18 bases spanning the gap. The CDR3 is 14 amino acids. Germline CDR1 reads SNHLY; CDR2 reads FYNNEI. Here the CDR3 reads CASSRPLEVGEQYF. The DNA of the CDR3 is TGTGCCAGCAGTCGACCCTTGGAAGTGGGAGAGCAGTACTTC.

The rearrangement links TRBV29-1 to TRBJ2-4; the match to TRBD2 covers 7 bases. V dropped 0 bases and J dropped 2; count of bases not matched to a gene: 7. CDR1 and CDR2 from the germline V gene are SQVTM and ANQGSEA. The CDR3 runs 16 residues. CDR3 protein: CSVEDGEGWSKNIQYF. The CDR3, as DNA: TGCAGCGTTGAAGATGGGGAGGGGTGGTCCAAAAACATTCAGTACTTC. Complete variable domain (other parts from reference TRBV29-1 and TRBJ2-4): SAVISQKPSRDICQRGTSLTIQCQVDSQVTMMFWYRQQPGQSLTLIATANQGSEATYESGFVIDKFPISRPNLTFSTLTVSNMSPEDSSIYLCSVEDGEGWSKNIQYFGAGTRLSVL.